A single sample is the source of the 24 T cell receptor beta chains below, sequenced in a study of T cell repertoires in ileal Crohn's disease. Assay used: immunoSEQ multiplex PCR; TCRdb lists only in-frame clones, some missing. The sample records over a thousand clones, 85% being singletons. Time point given: neoterminal ileum biopsy at postoperative endoscopy, about 6 months after surgery. The sequenced sample was ileal tissue. The origin of the receptors is an adult with Crohn's disease.

The chain carries TRBV10-2 and TRBJ2-2; the match to TRBD1 covers 8 bases. Trimming at V came to 11 bases and at J to 6 bases, leaving 2 bases not matched to a gene. The V gene's germline CDR1 is WSHSY and CDR2 SAAADI. CDR3 size: 11 residues. In nucleotides, the CDR3 is TGCGCCTCCAGGGGGCCCGGGGAGCTGTTTTTT. Translated, it gives CASRGPGELFF.

This chain uses TRBV10-3 with TRBJ2-3; 7 bases are a match to TRBD2. CDR1 is ENHRY, CDR2 SYGVKD, per germline. V shed 6 bases and J 6 bases; nucleotides not matched to a gene: 12. The CDR3 extends over 15 amino acids. CDR3 sequence: CAISNPRTRGDTQYF. The CDR3 DNA follows: TGTGCCATCAGCAACCCGAGGACTAGGGGCGATACGCAGTATTTT.

The chain carries TRBV7-2 and TRBJ2-2, with 8 positions matching TRBD2. Per the germline V gene, CDR1 is SGHTA and CDR2 is FQGNSA. There are 15 residues in the CDR3. The trim removed 5 bases at V and 1 base at J, leaving 3 bases unmatched. CDR3 in amino acids: CASSQSGGNTGELFF. The CDR3 nucleotides read TGTGCCAGCAGCCAGAGCGGGGGGAACACCGGGGAGCTGTTTTTT.

The V and J genes are TRBV19 and TRBJ1-4; D perhaps matches TRBD1 (5 bases). This CDR3 region has 13 residues. V was clipped by 5 bases and J by 8 bases, with 12 bases between them. CDR1 is LNHDA and CDR2 is SQIVND in the germline V gene (reference sequence). The CDR3 nucleotides are TGTGCCAGTAGTGGGGGGGGAGCCGAAAAACTGTTTTTT. This codes for CASSGGGAEKLFF. Full variable domain (rest looked up from reference TRBV19 and TRBJ1-4): DGGITQSPKYLFRKEGQNVTLSCEQNLNHDAMYWYRQDPGQGLRLIYYSQIVNDFQKGDIAEGYSVSREKKESFPLTVTSAQKNPTAFYLCASSGGGAEKLFFGSGTQLSVL.

This clone was detected a few times. V and J are TRBV7-2 and TRBJ2-7; TRBD2 matches 10 bases. V lost 2 bases and J lost 2; bases outside the gene matches: 3. Germline CDR1 SGHTA, CDR2 FQGNSA. CDR3 size: 15 residues. The CDR3 here is CASSLSGGDTYEQYF. The DNA of the CDR3 is TGTGCCAGCAGCTTAAGCGGGGGGGACACCTACGAGCAGTACTTC.

This clone was counted between two and nine times. The gene calls are TRBV9 and TRBJ1-4; tentatively, D is TRBD1 (6 bases). The V gene's germline CDR1 is SGDLS and CDR2 YYNGEE. V was clipped by 3 bases and J by 1 base, with 19 bases between them. This CDR3 region has 18 residues. The CDR3 spells CASSAGGGQIGTNEKLFF. In nucleotides, the CDR3 is TGTGCCAGCAGCGCGGGGGGAGGACAGATTGGAACTAATGAAAAACTGTTTTTT. The full variable domain, its missing parts supplied by reference TRBV9 and TRBJ1-4, is DSGVTQTPKHLITATGQRVTLRCSPRSGDLSVYWYQQSLDQGLQFLIQYYNGEERAKGNILERFSAQQFPDLHSELNLSSLELGDSALYFCASSAGGGQIGTNEKLFFGSGTQLSVL.

V gene TRBV19 combines with J gene TRBJ2-2, with 7 bases aligning to TRBD1. CDR1 LNHDA and CDR2 SQIVND come from the germline V gene (reference sequence). The CDR3 totals 16 residues. V was pared by 4 bases and J by 3 bases, with 8 bases of the junction left unmatched. The CDR3 DNA reads TGTGCCAGTAGTACCAACAGGGGTAGGGACACCGGGGAGCTGTTTTTT. It is translated as CASSTNRGRDTGELFF. Looking up the rest from reference TRBV19 and TRBJ2-2 gives the full variable domain: DGGITQSPKYLFRKEGQNVTLSCEQNLNHDAMYWYRQDPGQGLRLIYYSQIVNDFQKGDIAEGYSVSREKKESFPLTVTSAQKNPTAFYLCASSTNRGRDTGELFFGEGSRLTVL.

The CDR3 spells CASTKGLAYEQYF. The CDR3 DNA is TGTGCCAGCACCAAGGGACTAGCATACGAGCAGTACTTC. This rearrangement joins TRBV6-1 to TRBJ2-7, with TRBD2 identical over 9 bases. The germline V gene encodes CDR1 MNHNS and CDR2 SASEGT. The CDR3 is 13 residues long. J lost 4 bases, V lost 7 bases, and 5 bases had no gene match.

The chain has TRBV6-4 and TRBJ1-2, with 12 positions matching TRBD1. CDR3 size: 16 residues. Germline V gene lookup returns CDR1 MRHNA and CDR2 SNTAGT. The J segment lost 7 bases and the V segment lost 4 bases, leaving 10 bases of the junction unmatched. This CDR3 reads CASSAGQGATQGGYTF. The CDR3 bases are TGTGCCAGCAGTGCGGGACAGGGGGCGACGCAAGGTGGCTACACCTTC.

The chain combines TRBV28 with TRBJ1-1, with 9 bases that match TRBD1. This CDR3 is built from 17 residues. Germline assignment: CDR1 MDHEN and CDR2 SYDVKM. J lost 3 bases, V lost 3 bases, and 11 bases had no gene match. The chain's CDR3 is CASSFLGTGLGDTEAFF. CDR3 bases: TGTGCCAGCAGTTTTCTGGGGACAGGGTTAGGCGACACTGAAGCTTTCTTT.

The rearrangement uses TRBV7-9 and TRBJ2-3; a possible D gene is TRBD1 (6 bases). V was pared by 7 bases and J by 0 bases, with 8 bases between. Germline V gene data show CDR1 as SEHNR and CDR2 as FQNEAQ (reference sequence). This CDR3 is 13 amino acids long. The chain's CDR3 is CASTRGSTDTQYF. CDR3 sequence (DNA): TGTGCCAGCACAAGGGGGAGCACAGATACGCAGTATTTT.

The rearrangement joins TRBV6-6 to TRBJ2-1, with 10 bases matching TRBD1. The germline CDR1 and CDR2 sequences are MNHNY and SVGAGI (reference sequence). J gave up 9 bases and V 6 bases, and 11 bases lay outside the gene matches. This CDR3 is 15 amino acids long. This chain's CDR3 is CASSKGQGPRGEQFF. In DNA, the CDR3 is TGTGCCAGCAGCAAGGGACAGGGGCCGAGAGGTGAGCAGTTCTTC.

The chain carries TRBV10-3 and TRBJ2-1, with 8 nucleotides matching TRBD2. V lost 3 bases, J lost 4 bases, and 11 bases stayed unmatched. Germline V gene sequence: CDR1 ENHRY, CDR2 SYGVKD. The CDR3 consists of 17 residues. Written as DNA, the CDR3 is TGTGCCATCAGTGAAGTAGGCGGGGGGAATCTGTACAATGAGCAGTTCTTC. Amino acids: CAISEVGGGNLYNEQFF.

J is TRBJ2-6 and V is TRBV28; D uncertain. The CDR3 has 15 amino acids. Germline lookup yields CDR1 MDHEN and CDR2 SYDVKM. V lost 6 bases, J lost 0 bases, and 9 bases lay in between. The CDR3 sequence: CASSLSLSGANVLTF. The CDR3 nucleotides read TGTGCCAGCAGCCTCTCACTCTCTGGGGCCAACGTCCTGACTTTC.

The chain links TRBV7-2 to TRBJ2-2; 9 bases are shared with TRBD1. Germline V gene lookup returns CDR1 SGHTA and CDR2 FQGNSA. With V trimmed by 2 bases and J by 1 base, 8 bases remained unmatched. The CDR3 contains 18 residues. CDR3 DNA sequence: TGTGCCAGCAGCTTAAGAACAGGGGGCGGTCTGAACACCGGGGAGCTGTTTTTT. This encodes CASSLRTGGGLNTGELFF.

In its sample, this clone was seen a few times. This sequence joins TRBV7-9 and TRBJ2-2; 7 nucleotides line up with TRBD1. Germline lookup yields CDR1 SEHNR and CDR2 FQNEAQ (reference sequence). Unmatched junction bases numbered 16, after V lost 6 bases and J lost 6 bases. The CDR3 has 17 residues. The CDR3 here is CASRTLQGPRSAGELFF. Here the CDR3 DNA reads TGTGCCAGCAGAACCCTACAGGGGCCGCGGTCCGCCGGGGAGCTGTTTTTT.

This clone appeared a single time. The gene calls are TRBV7-3 and TRBJ2-2, with TRBD2 matching 9 bases. Unmatched junction bases numbered 11, after V lost 5 bases and J lost 7 bases. The CDR3 extends over 16 amino acids. Germline V gives CDR1 SGHTA, CDR2 FQGTGA. CDR3 nucleotide sequence: TGTGCCAGCAGCCCCGGGGCGGGGGGGCAGATCGGGGAGCTGTTTTTT. This translates into CASSPGAGGQIGELFF.

The chain links TRBV27 to TRBJ2-6; no definite D call. Trimming stripped 6 bases from V and 4 bases from J, with 13 bases between. The CDR3 runs to 15 residues. Germline V gene data show CDR1 as MNHEY and CDR2 as SMNVEV (reference sequence). The CDR3 DNA reads as TGTGCCAGCAGACTTACAGCCAGCGGGGCCAACGTCCTGACTTTC. This sequence encodes CASRLTASGANVLTF. The entire variable domain, with the rest obtained from reference TRBV27 and TRBJ2-6, is as follows: EAQVTQNPRYLITVTGKKLTVTCSQNMNHEYMSWYRQDPGLGLRQIYYSMNVEVTDKGDVPEGYKVSRKEKRNFPLILESPSPNQTSLYFCASRLTASGANVLTFGAGSRLTVL.

This clone was recorded only once. The chain uses TRBV9 and TRBJ2-5; 8 nucleotides match TRBD2. Germline trimming cut 3 bases from V and 1 base from J; bases unmatched to any gene: 14. The CDR3 totals 18 residues. Germline V CDR1 and CDR2: SGDLS, YYNGEE. The CDR3 DNA sequence: TGTGCCAGCAGCGAGGGGATAGCGGGGAGAACCCTCCAAGAGACCCAGTACTTC. Encoded protein: CASSEGIAGRTLQETQYF. The entire variable domain, with the rest obtained from reference TRBV9 and TRBJ2-5, is as follows: DSGVTQTPKHLITATGQRVTLRCSPRSGDLSVYWYQQSLDQGLQFLIQYYNGEERAKGNILERFSAQQFPDLHSELNLSSLELGDSALYFCASSEGIAGRTLQETQYFGPGTRLLVL.

This clone was seen more than once but under ten times. The chain is built from TRBV28 and TRBJ2-3, with D possibly matching TRBD2 (6 bases). From germline, CDR1 is MDHEN and CDR2 SYDVKM. The CDR3 has 16 residues. Trimming cost V 4 bases and J 2 bases, with 16 bases left between them. This CDR3 is CASSYTLERATDTQYF. Here the CDR3 DNA reads TGTGCCAGCAGTTATACCCTAGAGCGGGCCACAGATACGCAGTATTTT.

The rearrangement links TRBV2 to TRBJ2-7, with D unclear. The CDR3 loop spans 14 amino acids. Germline assignment: CDR1 SNHLY and CDR2 FYNNEI. V dropped 7 bases and J dropped 0 bases, with 13 bases sitting between them. CDR3 loop: CASIRDTNSYEQYF. CDR3 bases: TGTGCCAGCATAAGAGACACCAACTCCTACGAGCAGTACTTC.

V is TRBV5-1 and J is TRBJ2-3; D perhaps matches TRBD1 (6 bases). CDR3 size: 15 residues. The V end was cut by 1 base, the J end by 2 bases, with 11 bases between. Germline CDR1 and CDR2: SGHRS and YFSETQ. CDR3 residues: CASSLQGPTTDTQYF. The DNA of the CDR3 is TGCGCCAGCAGCTTGCAGGGGCCAACCACAGATACGCAGTATTTT.

The chain uses TRBV5-1 and TRBJ2-5, with TRBD1 identical over 11 bases. The V gene's germline CDR1 is SGHRS and CDR2 YFSETQ. The J segment lost 6 bases and the V segment lost 1 base, leaving 11 bases of the junction unmatched. The length of the CDR3 is 17 residues. The CDR3 region has the DNA TGCGCCAGCAGCTTGTCCGGGACAGGGGGAACCGAAAAGACCCAGTACTTC. Translation gives CASSLSGTGGTEKTQYF.

This clone was counted a few times. The V gene is TRBV6-6, the J gene TRBJ1-2; no firm D call. Germline V gene sequence: CDR1 MNHNY, CDR2 SVGAGI (reference sequence). This CDR3 is built from 13 residues. Trimming took 2 bases from V and 8 from J, leaving 12 bases between them. Here the CDR3 reads CASSYEGKYGYTF. The CDR3 DNA follows: TGTGCCAGCAGTTACGAGGGCAAGTACGGCTACACCTTC.